This T cell receptor (beta chain) emerged from a study of blood T cell repertoires in COVID-19. Study summary: T cells, B-cell-depleted T cells, or PBMCs provided the cDNA or gDNA that served as material.

Here immunoSEQ multiplex PCR was the method, and the copy in TCRdb shows in-frame clones only, minus some. The sample holds 130,000 to 150,000 clones, roughly 80% seen once. This TCR was recovered from a human donor in a cohort sampled during active COVID-19. The sequenced sample was peripheral blood.

The CDR3 region is CASSRTSGRGTDTQYF. CDR3 sequence (DNA): TGTGCCAGCAGCCGGACTAGCGGGAGGGGCACAGATACGCAGTATTTT. The J gene is TRBJ2-3, the V gene TRBV28; 15 bases line up with TRBD2. Losses at the gene ends were 6 bases for V and 1 base for J; bases not matched to a gene: 2. The CDR3 is made up of 16 amino acids. CDR1 and CDR2 (germline): MDHEN, SYDVKM. Variable domain in full (rest from reference TRBV28 and TRBJ2-3): DVKVTQSSRYLVKRTGEKVFLECVQDMDHENMFWYRQDPGLGLRLIYFSYDVKMKEKGDIPEGYSVSREKKERFSLILESASTNQTSMYLCASSRTSGRGTDTQYFGPGTRLTVL.